This TCR beta chain stems from a study of beta chain features in type 1 diabetes. Notes on the study in general: Researchers report that Type 1 diabetes patients had moderately but significantly shorter TCRB CDR3s across all four CD4+ subsets.

Every isolated RNA sample was fully reverse transcribed, so sequencing captured expressed TCRB transcripts. Repertoires were generated with immunoSEQ multiplex PCR, while TCRdb's copy carries only in-frame clones and drops some. The sample lists 500,000 to 650,000 clones, around 12% occurring once. About this clone: Its antigen is currently unknown.

The V gene's germline CDR1 is SGHRS and CDR2 YFSETQ. This CDR3 spans 14 amino acids. The V and J ends lost 3 bases and 7 bases, in that order; junction bases with no gene match: 6. This chain uses TRBV5-1 with TRBJ2-2; TRBD1 matches 7 bases. Source material: naive CD4+ T cells from blood. The sequence was obtained from a man aged 25-45 years with type 1 diabetes. The CDR3 sequence: CASSSQGGNGELFF. CDR3 coding DNA: TGCGCCAGCAGCTCCCAAGGGGGCAACGGGGAGCTGTTTTTT.